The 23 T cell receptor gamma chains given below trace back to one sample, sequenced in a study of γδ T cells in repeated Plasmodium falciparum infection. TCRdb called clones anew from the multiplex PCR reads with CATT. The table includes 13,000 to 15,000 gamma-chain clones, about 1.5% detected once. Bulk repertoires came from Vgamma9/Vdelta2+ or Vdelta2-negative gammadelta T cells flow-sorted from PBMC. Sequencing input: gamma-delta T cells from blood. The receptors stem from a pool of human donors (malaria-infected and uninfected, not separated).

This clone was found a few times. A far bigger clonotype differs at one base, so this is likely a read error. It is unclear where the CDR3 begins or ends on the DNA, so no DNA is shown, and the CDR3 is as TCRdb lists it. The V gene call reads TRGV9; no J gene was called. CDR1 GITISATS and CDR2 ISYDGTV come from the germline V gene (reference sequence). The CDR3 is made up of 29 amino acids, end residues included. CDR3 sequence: CALWEVRRNSLAVEQHLLSQVSIGRIQHF.

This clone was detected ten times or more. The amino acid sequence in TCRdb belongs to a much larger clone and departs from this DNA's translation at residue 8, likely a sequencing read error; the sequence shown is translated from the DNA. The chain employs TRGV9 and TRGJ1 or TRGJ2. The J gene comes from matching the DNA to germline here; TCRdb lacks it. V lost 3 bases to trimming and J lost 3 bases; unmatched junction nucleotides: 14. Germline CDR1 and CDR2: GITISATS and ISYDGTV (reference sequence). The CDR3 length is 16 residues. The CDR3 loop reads CALWECNSACYYKKLF. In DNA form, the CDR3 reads TGTGCCTTGTGGGAGTGCAATTCGGCTTGTTATTATAAGAAACTCTTT.

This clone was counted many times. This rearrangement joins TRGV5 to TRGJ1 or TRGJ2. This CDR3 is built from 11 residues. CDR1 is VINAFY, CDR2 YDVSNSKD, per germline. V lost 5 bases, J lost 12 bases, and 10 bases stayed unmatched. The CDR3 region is CATWVLKMKLF. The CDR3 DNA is TGTGCCACCTGGGTCCTAAAGATGAAACTCTTT.

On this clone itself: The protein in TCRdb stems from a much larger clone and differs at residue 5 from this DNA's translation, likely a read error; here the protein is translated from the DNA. The CDR3 DNA follows: TGTGCCTTGTGGGTCCTCCCCCAGAAACTCTTT. Translation: CALWVLPQKLF. The V call is TRGV9, the J call TRGJ1 or TRGJ2. In the absence of a J gene in TCRdb, the DNA was matched to germline to assign it here. The V gene end was trimmed by 5 bases and the J gene end by 11 bases; junction bases not matched to a gene: 9. Germline V gene lookup returns CDR1 GITISATS and CDR2 ISYDGTV (reference sequence). The CDR3 runs to 11 residues.

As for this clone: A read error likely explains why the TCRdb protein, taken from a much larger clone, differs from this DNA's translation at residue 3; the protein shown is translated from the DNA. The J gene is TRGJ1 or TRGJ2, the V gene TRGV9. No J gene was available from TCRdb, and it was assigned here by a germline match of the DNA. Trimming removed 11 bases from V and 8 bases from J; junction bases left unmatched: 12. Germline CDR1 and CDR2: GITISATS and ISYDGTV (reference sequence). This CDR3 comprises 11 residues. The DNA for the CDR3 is TGTGCCTCGCGGGATCAACATAAGAAACTCTTT. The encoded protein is CASRDQHKKLF.

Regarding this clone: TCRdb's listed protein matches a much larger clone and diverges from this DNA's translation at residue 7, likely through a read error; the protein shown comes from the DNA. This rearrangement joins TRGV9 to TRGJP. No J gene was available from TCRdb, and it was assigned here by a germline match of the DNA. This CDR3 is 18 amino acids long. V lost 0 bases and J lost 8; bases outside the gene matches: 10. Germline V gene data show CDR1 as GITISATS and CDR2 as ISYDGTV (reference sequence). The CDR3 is CALWEVRKNKLGKKIKVF. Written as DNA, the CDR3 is TGTGCCTTGTGGGAGGTGCGTAAAAATAAGTTGGGCAAAAAAATCAAGGTATTT.

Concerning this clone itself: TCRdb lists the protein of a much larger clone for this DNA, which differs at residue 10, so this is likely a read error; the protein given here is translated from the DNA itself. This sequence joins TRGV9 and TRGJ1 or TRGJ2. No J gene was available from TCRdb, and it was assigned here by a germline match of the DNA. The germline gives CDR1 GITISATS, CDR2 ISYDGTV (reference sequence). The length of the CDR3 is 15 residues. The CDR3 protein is CALWVFISNHYKKLF. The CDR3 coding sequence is TGTGCCTTGTGGGTATTCATATCGAATCATTATAAGAAACTCTTT.

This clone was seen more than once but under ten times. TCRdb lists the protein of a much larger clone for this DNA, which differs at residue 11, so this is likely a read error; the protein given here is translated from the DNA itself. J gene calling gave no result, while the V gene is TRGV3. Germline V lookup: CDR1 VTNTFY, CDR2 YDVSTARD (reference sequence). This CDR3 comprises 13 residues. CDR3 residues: CATWVSLIYKRLF. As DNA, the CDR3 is TGTGCCACCTGGGTCTCGCTGATTTATAAGAGACTCTTT.

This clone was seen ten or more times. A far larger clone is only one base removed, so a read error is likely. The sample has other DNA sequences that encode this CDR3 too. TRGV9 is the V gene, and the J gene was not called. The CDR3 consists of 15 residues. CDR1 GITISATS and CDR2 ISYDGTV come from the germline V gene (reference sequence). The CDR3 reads CALWEPTQNYYKKLF. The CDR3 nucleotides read TGTGCCTTGTGGGAGCCTACGCAGAATTATTATAAGAAGCTCTTT.

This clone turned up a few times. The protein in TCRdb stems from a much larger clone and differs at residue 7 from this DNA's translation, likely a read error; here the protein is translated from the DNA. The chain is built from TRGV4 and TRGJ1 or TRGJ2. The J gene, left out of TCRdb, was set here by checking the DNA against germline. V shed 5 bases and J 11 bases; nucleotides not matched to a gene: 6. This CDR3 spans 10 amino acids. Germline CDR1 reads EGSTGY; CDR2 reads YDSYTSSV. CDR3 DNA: TGTGCCACCTGGGGGGCTGAGAAACTCTTT. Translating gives CATWGAEKLF.

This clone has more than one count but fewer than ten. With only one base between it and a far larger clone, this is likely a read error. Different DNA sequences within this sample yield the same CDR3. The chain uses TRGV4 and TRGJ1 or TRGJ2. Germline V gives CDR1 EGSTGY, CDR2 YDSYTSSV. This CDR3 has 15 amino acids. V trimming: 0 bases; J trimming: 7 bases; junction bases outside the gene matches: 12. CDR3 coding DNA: TGTGCCACCTGGGATGGGTCCAGGAGGTACTATAAGAAACTCTTT. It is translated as CATWDGSRRYYKKLF.

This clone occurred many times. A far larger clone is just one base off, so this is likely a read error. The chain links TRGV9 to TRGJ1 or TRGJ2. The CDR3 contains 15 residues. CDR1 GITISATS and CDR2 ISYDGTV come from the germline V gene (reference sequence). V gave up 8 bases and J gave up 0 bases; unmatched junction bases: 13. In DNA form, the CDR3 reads TGTGCCTTGTACCTTTATTCCTCGAATTATTATAAGAAACTCTTT. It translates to CALYLYSSNYYKKLF.

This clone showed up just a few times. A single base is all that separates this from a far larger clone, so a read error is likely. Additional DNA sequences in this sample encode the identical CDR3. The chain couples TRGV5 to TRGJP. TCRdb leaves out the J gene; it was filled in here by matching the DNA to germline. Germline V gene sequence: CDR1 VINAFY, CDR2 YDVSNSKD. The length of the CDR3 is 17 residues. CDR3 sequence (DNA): TGTGCTACCTGGGACAGGTCGGGGGGGTTGGGCAAAAAAATCAAGGTATTT. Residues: CATWDRSGGLGKKIKVF.

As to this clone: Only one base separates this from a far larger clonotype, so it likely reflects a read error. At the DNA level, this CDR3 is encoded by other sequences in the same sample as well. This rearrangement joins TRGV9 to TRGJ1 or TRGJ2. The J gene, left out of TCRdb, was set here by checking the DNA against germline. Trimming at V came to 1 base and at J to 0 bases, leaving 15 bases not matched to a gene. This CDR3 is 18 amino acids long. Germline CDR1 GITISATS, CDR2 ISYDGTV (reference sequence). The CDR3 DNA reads TGTGCCTTGTGGGAGGTACAGTCCTACAATTCGAATTATTATAAGAAACTCTTT. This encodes CALWEVQSYNSNYYKKLF.

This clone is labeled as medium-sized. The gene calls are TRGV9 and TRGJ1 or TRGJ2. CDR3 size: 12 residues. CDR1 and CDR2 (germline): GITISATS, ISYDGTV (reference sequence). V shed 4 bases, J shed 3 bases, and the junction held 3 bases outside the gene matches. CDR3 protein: CALWDFYYKKLF. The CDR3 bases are TGTGCCTTGTGGGATTTTTATTATAAGAAACTCTTT.

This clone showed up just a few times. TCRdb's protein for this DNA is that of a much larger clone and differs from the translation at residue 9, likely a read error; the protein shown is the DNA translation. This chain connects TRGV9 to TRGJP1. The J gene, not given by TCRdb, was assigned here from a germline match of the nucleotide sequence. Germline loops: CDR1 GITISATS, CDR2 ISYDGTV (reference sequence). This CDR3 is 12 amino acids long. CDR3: CALWATGWSKIF. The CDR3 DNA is TGTGCCTTGTGGGCCACTGGTTGGTCCAAGATATTT.

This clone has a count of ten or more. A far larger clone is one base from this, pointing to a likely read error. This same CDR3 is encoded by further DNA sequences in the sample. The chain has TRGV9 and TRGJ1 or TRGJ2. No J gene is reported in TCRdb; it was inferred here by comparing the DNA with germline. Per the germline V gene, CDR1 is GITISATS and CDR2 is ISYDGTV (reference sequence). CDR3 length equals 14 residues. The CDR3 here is CALWDPSGDYKKLF. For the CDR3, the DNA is TGCGCCTTGTGGGATCCCTCGGGGGATTATAAGAAACTCTTT.

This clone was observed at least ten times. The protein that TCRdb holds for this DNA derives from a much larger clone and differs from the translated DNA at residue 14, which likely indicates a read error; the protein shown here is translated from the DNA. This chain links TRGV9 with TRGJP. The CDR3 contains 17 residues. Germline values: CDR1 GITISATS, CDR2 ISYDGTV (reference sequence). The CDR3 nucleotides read TGTGCCTTGTGGGAGGTTGGTGGAGAGTTGGGCAAAAAAGTCAAGGTATTT. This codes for CALWEVGGELGKKVKVF.

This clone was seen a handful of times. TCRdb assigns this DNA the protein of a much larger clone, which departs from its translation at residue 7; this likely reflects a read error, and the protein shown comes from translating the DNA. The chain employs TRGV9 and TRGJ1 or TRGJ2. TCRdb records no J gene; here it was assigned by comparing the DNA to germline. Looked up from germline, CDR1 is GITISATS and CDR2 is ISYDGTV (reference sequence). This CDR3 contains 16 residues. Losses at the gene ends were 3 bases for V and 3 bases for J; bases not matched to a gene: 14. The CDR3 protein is CALWECSLACYYKKLF. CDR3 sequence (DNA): TGTGCCTTGTGGGAGTGCAGTTTGGCTTGTTATTATAAGAAACTCTTT.

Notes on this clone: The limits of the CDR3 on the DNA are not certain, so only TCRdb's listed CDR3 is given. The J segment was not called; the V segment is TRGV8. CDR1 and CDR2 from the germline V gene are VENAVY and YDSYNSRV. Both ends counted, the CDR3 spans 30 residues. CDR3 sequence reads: CATWIEVIRNSLAVEQHLLSQVSIGRIQHF.

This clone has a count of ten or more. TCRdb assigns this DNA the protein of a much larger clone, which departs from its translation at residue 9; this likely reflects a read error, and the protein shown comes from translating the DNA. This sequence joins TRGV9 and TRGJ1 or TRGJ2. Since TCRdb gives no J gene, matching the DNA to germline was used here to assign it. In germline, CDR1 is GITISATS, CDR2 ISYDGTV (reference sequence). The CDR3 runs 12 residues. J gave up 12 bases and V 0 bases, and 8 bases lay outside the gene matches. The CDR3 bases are TGTGCCTTGTGGGAGGTGGAGGATAGGAAACTCTTT. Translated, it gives CALWEVEDRKLF.

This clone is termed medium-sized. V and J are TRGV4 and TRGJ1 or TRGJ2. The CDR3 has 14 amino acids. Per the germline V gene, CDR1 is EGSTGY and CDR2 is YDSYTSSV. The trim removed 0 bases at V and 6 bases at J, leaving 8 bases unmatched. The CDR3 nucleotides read TGTGCCACCTGGGATGGGCCTTGGGCTTATAAGAAACTCTTT. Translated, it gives CATWDGPWAYKKLF.

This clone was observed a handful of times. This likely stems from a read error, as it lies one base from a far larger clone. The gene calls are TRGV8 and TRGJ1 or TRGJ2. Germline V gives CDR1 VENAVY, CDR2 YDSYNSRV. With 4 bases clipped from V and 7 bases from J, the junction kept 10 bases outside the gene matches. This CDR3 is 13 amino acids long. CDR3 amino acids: CATWELLYYKKLF. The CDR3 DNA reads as TGTGCCACCTGGGAGTTATTATACTATAAGAAACTCTTT.